The 25 T cell receptor beta chains given below trace back to one sample, sequenced in a study of T cell changes during pregnancy in multiple sclerosis (dated by TCRdb to about 2019). Library generation was performed with the immunoSEQ multiplex PCR assay. TCRdb holds this immuneACCESS table with in-frame rearrangements only. Some clones are missing; in checked studies, unresolved V genes explain under half, and the rest has no known cause. This sample comprises tens of thousands of clones, 94% of them detected only once. More than 0.45% of the sample lies in the top ten. This material consisted of CD4+ T cells from peripheral blood mononuclear cells, taken in the first trimester of pregnancy. Receptor source: a female donor with multiple sclerosis, enrolled in a pregnancy study.

V is TRBV27 and J is TRBJ1-1; D unclear. CDR3 length equals 14 residues. With 3 bases removed from V and 4 bases from J, the gap between germline ends came to 12 bases. The germline CDR1 and CDR2 sequences are MNHEY and SMNVEV (reference sequence). Written as DNA, the CDR3 is TGTGCCAGCAGTTTTCAGTATGAGGGCACTGAAGCTTTCTTT. This gives the protein CASSFQYEGTEAFF.

The V and J genes are TRBV6-6 and TRBJ1-3; no clear D gene. With 5 bases removed from V and 0 bases from J, the gap between germline ends came to 14 bases. Germline CDR1 MNHNY, CDR2 SVGAGI (reference sequence). CDR3 length equals 16 residues. The CDR3: CASSPRGGPSGNTIYF. The CDR3 DNA sequence: TGTGCCAGCAGTCCGCGGGGAGGCCCCTCTGGAAACACCATATATTTT.

The CDR3 nucleotides are TGTGCCAGCAGCTTGCTAGCGGGGAGCTCCTACGAGCAGTACTTC. It encodes CASSLLAGSSYEQYF. This chain connects TRBV5-5 to TRBJ2-7; 9 bases are a match to TRBD2. The V and J ends lost 1 base and 0 bases, in that order; junction bases with no gene match: 2. The CDR3 has 15 amino acids. In germline, CDR1 is SGHKS, CDR2 YYEKEE (reference sequence).

The chain links TRBV9 to TRBJ2-7; 9 positions match TRBD1. After removal of 4 bases from V and 6 bases from J, the junction contained 5 bases not matched to a gene. The germline CDR1 and CDR2 sequences are SGDLS and YYNGEE. The CDR3 covers 13 residues. For the CDR3, the DNA is TGTGCCAGCAGCTCGGGACAGGGTGGCGAGCAGTACTTC. It is translated as CASSSGQGGEQYF.

V is TRBV27 and J is TRBJ1-1; 8 bases are a match to TRBD1. Germline V gene data show CDR1 as MNHEY and CDR2 as SMNVEV (reference sequence). CDR3 length: 20 residues. V trimming: 4 bases; J trimming: 5 bases; junction bases outside the gene matches: 24. The CDR3 sequence: CASSSHIAARFRDRITEAFF. For the CDR3, the DNA is TGTGCCAGCAGTTCACATATAGCCGCCCGATTCCGGGACAGGATTACTGAAGCTTTCTTT.

This clone was picked up a small number of times. The chain carries TRBV6-5 and TRBJ1-6, with TRBD1 as a possible D gene (6 bases). The germline V and J ends were trimmed by 7 bases and 9 bases, with 19 bases remaining between them. There are 15 residues in the CDR3. Germline values: CDR1 MNHEY, CDR2 SVGAGI. This CDR3 reads CASIQDSRTLSPLHF. The DNA of the CDR3 is TGTGCCAGCATCCAGGACAGCCGTACGCTTTCACCCCTCCACTTT.

The chain is built from TRBV2 and TRBJ1-1; no clear D. The CDR3 runs to 13 residues. Germline V lookup: CDR1 SNHLY, CDR2 FYNNEI. V gave up 8 bases and J gave up 2 bases, with 12 bases separating them. The CDR3 coding sequence is TGTGCCAGCCTCAAAGAGCGTAACACTGAAGCTTTCTTT. The encoded protein is CASLKERNTEAFF. Together with reference TRBV2 and TRBJ1-1, the CDR3 gives the full variable domain: EPEVTQTPSHQVTQMGQEVILRCVPISNHLYFYWYRQILGQKVEFLVSFYNNEISEKSEIFDDQFSVERPDGSNFTLKIRSTKLEDSAMYFCASLKERNTEAFFGQGTRLTVV.

J is TRBJ1-3 and V is TRBV5-6, with 7 bases aligning to TRBD1. Germline V gives CDR1 SGHDT, CDR2 YYEEEE. The CDR3 totals 12 residues. V shed 6 bases and J 8 bases; nucleotides not matched to a gene: 5. CDR3 sequence reads: CASTKGADTIYF. The CDR3 bases are TGTGCCAGCACTAAGGGGGCGGACACCATATATTTT.

This clone was picked up one time. The V gene is TRBV6-5, the J gene TRBJ2-7; TRBD2 matches at 7 bases. CDR3 size: 15 residues. Germline trimming cut 2 bases from V and 4 bases from J; bases unmatched to any gene: 8. CDR1 and CDR2 from the germline V gene are MNHEY and SVGAGI. The CDR3 loop is CASSYGGVGGYEQYF. Written as DNA, the CDR3 is TGTGCCAGCAGTTACGGGGGGGTTGGGGGGTACGAGCAGTACTTC.

This chain connects TRBV11-2 to TRBJ2-5; 9 bases agree with TRBD2. This CDR3 is built from 13 residues. Germline assignment: CDR1 SGHAT and CDR2 FQNNGV. Unmatched junction bases numbered 3, after V lost 5 bases and J lost 5 bases. The CDR3 here is CASSGTSRETQYF. The CDR3 DNA sequence: TGTGCCAGCAGCGGGACTAGCCGGGAGACCCAGTACTTC.

V is TRBV14 and J is TRBJ2-1, with D possibly TRBD1 on 5 matching bases. V was cut by 0 bases and J by 15 bases, with 18 bases left in between. Germline V lookup: CDR1 SGHDN, CDR2 FVKESK. The CDR3 has 14 amino acids. Written as DNA, the CDR3 is TGTGCCAGCAGCCAAGATTATACCAGGGCCGTCCTGTTCTTC. Translating gives CASSQDYTRAVLFF.

The rearrangement uses TRBV4-2 and TRBJ2-1; 12 nucleotides align to TRBD2. This CDR3 is built from 16 residues. Germline V gives CDR1 LGHNA, CDR2 YNFKEQ. V dropped 1 base and J dropped 7; count of bases not matched to a gene: 5. DNA of the CDR3: TGTGCCAGCAGCCAAGGGCTAGGACTAGCGGGGAATGAGCAGTTCTTC. The encoded protein is CASSQGLGLAGNEQFF.

The rearrangement joins TRBV10-3 to TRBJ2-3; the match to TRBD2 covers 8 bases. The CDR3 length is 19 residues. The germline gives CDR1 ENHRY, CDR2 SYGVKD. The CDR3 here is CATSAGWGDSGDGTDTQYF. The CDR3 nucleotides read TGTGCGACTAGCGCTGGCTGGGGGGATAGCGGGGATGGCACAGATACGCAGTATTTT.

This chain links TRBV19 with TRBJ1-2; D is perhaps TRBD1 (5 bases). This CDR3 has 15 amino acids. Germline V gene lookup returns CDR1 LNHDA and CDR2 SQIVND (reference sequence). With 5 bases removed from V and 7 bases from J, the gap between germline ends came to 20 bases. This CDR3 reads CASSPSSGFPSGYTF. The CDR3 DNA sequence: TGTGCCAGTAGTCCTTCCTCAGGGTTTCCTAGTGGCTACACCTTC.

The V gene is TRBV9, the J gene TRBJ1-2; tentatively, D is TRBD1 (5 bases). V was clipped by 0 bases and J by 8 bases, with 11 bases between them. The length of the CDR3 is 13 residues. In germline, CDR1 is SGDLS, CDR2 YYNGEE. Here the CDR3 reads CASSVAGGGGYTF. CDR3 DNA: TGTGCCAGCAGCGTAGCTGGGGGGGGAGGCTACACCTTC.

The chain combines TRBV18 with TRBJ1-5, with 10 bases matching TRBD1. The J segment lost 5 bases and the V segment lost 5 bases, leaving 0 bases of the junction unmatched. The CDR3 loop spans 13 amino acids. The germline V gene has CDR1 KGHSH and CDR2 LQKENI. CDR3 in DNA: TGTGCCAGCTCAGGACAGGGGGATCAGCCCCAGCATTTT. Translating it yields CASSGQGDQPQHF.

CDR3 amino acids: CASSQRQGSYEQYF. The CDR3 DNA sequence: TGTGCCAGCAGTCAACGACAGGGCTCCTACGAGCAGTACTTC. V and J are TRBV2 and TRBJ2-7; TRBD1 matches 7 bases. Germline V CDR1 and CDR2: SNHLY, FYNNEI. The CDR3 is 14 residues long. The V gene end was trimmed by 5 bases and the J gene end by 0 bases; junction bases not matched to a gene: 4. Full variable domain (remainder filled in from reference TRBV2 and TRBJ2-7): EPEVTQTPSHQVTQMGQEVILRCVPISNHLYFYWYRQILGQKVEFLVSFYNNEISEKSEIFDDQFSVERPDGSNFTLKIRSTKLEDSAMYFCASSQRQGSYEQYFGPGTRLTVT.

This rearrangement joins TRBV28 to TRBJ2-2; 7 bases map to TRBD2. The V and J ends lost 2 bases and 5 bases, in that order; junction bases with no gene match: 11. In germline, CDR1 is MDHEN, CDR2 SYDVKM. The CDR3 is 17 amino acids. The DNA of the CDR3 is TGTGCCAGCAGTTTAAATTCCGTGGGAGGGAGAACCGGGGAGCTGTTTTTT. It translates to CASSLNSVGGRTGELFF.

V and J are TRBV6-5 and TRBJ2-3; D remains ambiguous. CDR1 is MNHEY and CDR2 is SVGAGI in the germline V gene. Trimming took off 8 bases at V and 2 bases at J, with 11 bases between the two ends. This CDR3 contains 13 residues. The CDR3 sequence: CASVSSDTDTQYF. The CDR3 coding sequence is TGTGCCAGCGTTTCTAGTGACACAGATACGCAGTATTTT.

CDR3 nucleotides: TGTGCCAGCAGCTTAGAACAGGGAGCCCAAGAGACCCAGTACTTC. Translated: CASSLEQGAQETQYF. The genes are TRBV7-2 and TRBJ2-5; D might be TRBD1 (6 bases). Trimming took off 1 base at V and 1 base at J, with 10 bases between the two ends. The CDR3 is 15 amino acids. The germline CDR1 and CDR2 sequences are SGHTA and FQGNSA.

The chain links TRBV6-1 to TRBJ1-6; D unclear. Germline CDR1 MNHNS, CDR2 SASEGT. V was shortened by 2 bases and J by 13 bases, with 12 bases between the two germline ends. The CDR3 is 13 amino acids. CDR3 sequence reads: CASSEQIILPLHF. For the CDR3, the DNA is TGTGCCAGCAGTGAACAGATAATTCTTCCCCTCCACTTT.

CDR3 sequence reads: CASSEAPGLAGPSSYNEQFF. Here the CDR3 DNA reads TGTGCCAGCAGTGAAGCGCCGGGACTAGCGGGGCCGAGCTCCTACAATGAGCAGTTCTTC. This sequence joins TRBV6-1 and TRBJ2-1; TRBD2 agrees at 13 bases. The CDR3 is 20 residues long. CDR1 is MNHNS, CDR2 SASEGT, per germline. The V and J ends lost 0 bases and 0 bases, in that order; junction bases with no gene match: 8.

V gene TRBV4-2 combines with J gene TRBJ2-7; 9 bases align to TRBD1. The ends lost 5 bases at V and 1 base at J; junction bases unmatched: 3. The CDR3 loop spans 14 amino acids. CDR1 and CDR2 from the germline V gene are LGHNA and YNFKEQ. The CDR3 DNA follows: TGTGCCAGCAGCGAAGGACAGGGGTCCTACGAGCAGTACTTC. Residues: CASSEGQGSYEQYF.

The J gene is TRBJ1-1, the V gene TRBV10-3; D might be TRBD1 (6 bases). The CDR3 contains 14 residues. The germline V and J ends were trimmed by 4 bases and 1 base, with 10 bases remaining between them. Germline V CDR1 and CDR2: ENHRY, SYGVKD. CDR3 coding DNA: TGTGCCATCAGTGTCGGCAGGGGGAACACTGAAGCTTTCTTT. Protein: CAISVGRGNTEAFF.

The chain has TRBV5-1 and TRBJ2-6; weak D call: TRBD1 (6 bases). The CDR3 runs to 16 residues. Trimming shortened V by 0 bases and J by 0 bases, and 7 bases separated the two germline ends. CDR1 and CDR2 from the germline V gene are SGHRS and YFSETQ. The CDR3 DNA is TGCGCCAGCAGCTTGGGGGACAACTCTGGGGCCAACGTCCTGACTTTC. Translated, it gives CASSLGDNSGANVLTF. Full variable domain (rest looked up from reference TRBV5-1 and TRBJ2-6): KAGVTQTPRYLIKTRGQQVTLSCSPISGHRSVSWYQQTPGQGLQFLFEYFSETQRNKGNFPGRFSGRQFSNSRSEMNVSTLELGDSALYLCASSLGDNSGANVLTFGAGSRLTVL.